The text below deals with one TCR beta chain. Its antigen is unknown. This entry comes from a study of T cell responses to AZD1222 COVID-19 vaccine. Findings and caveats of the study: Females made up more of the donors, who were largely white British, and clonal diversity may have come out too low. CD4 TCRs covered the whole spike, strongest at regions 160-218 and 743-854. Just a handful of AZD1222 recipients were seropositive at baseline. Researchers took repertoire samples only after the peak T cell response had come.

CDR1 and CDR2 from the germline V gene are MDHEN and SYDVKM. The V gene end was trimmed by 2 bases and the J gene end by 1 base; junction bases not matched to a gene: 16. The CDR3 sequence is 19 residues long. Some clones are missing from TCRdb's copy, which holds only in-frame ones; the method was immunoSEQ multiplex PCR. The sample has more than 250,000 clones; 85% to 95% are singletons. The specimen comprised peripheral blood, sampled on day 0 of AZD1222 vaccination. This chain connects TRBV28 to TRBJ1-1, with 7 bases identical to TRBD1. This sequence was found in an adult in good health. The CDR3 nucleotides read TGTGCCAGCAGTTTAGGGGGGCAGGGGGACTGGGGCCGGAACACTGAAGCTTTCTTT. As protein: CASSLGGQGDWGRNTEAFF.